A selection of T cell receptor beta chains follows, all from one sample in a study of cytomegalovirus exposure and HLA in healthy donors. Assay: immunoSEQ multiplex PCR; the TCRdb copy retains only in-frame clones and omits some. This repertoire includes fewer than 250,000 clones. The sequenced material came from PBMCs. These receptors came from a woman in her twenties or thirties in good health and CMV-seropositive. Each CDR3 is given without its conserved first and last residue. D genes are given only for firm matches.

d_call v_call cdr3_aa
NA TRBV6-5 ASSYSRVNTEAF
TRBD1 TRBV4-1 ASSQGLARGPSEAF
NA TRBV5-4 ASSPVAHGYQSSYEQY
TRBD1 TRBV15 ATSRSQGRGLGEQY
NA TRBV6-5 ASSYEGGQPQH
NA TRBV5-1 ASSLVQQYEQY
TRBD1 TRBV5-1 ASGGQGGETQY
TRBD1 TRBV5-6 ASSDRTGPSEKLF
NA TRBV11-2 ASSLSTGYYEQY
NA TRBV6-1 ASSEAPGVRDEQY
NA TRBV10-3 AIKERTTKYEQY
NA TRBV13 ASSSQGYSNYGYT
TRBD2 TRBV28 ASSLSSSGATDTQY